The source of this T cell receptor (beta chain) is a study of OX40 agonist ivuxolimab in advanced cancers. Study information: Melanoma, hepatocellular carcinoma, head and neck or renal cell cancer occurred in dose-escalation patients. Study-wide points: By week 6 at 0.1 to 3.0 mg/kg, blood CD4+ and CD8+ T cells had expanded clonally. Some nonresponders likewise displayed low normalized T-cell clonal expansion.

The data were produced by immunoSEQ multiplex PCR, yet TCRdb's version contains in-frame clones alone and is incomplete. This table has roughly 18,000 clones, around 78% appearing once. Remarks on this clone: The antigen is not known.

Per the germline V gene, CDR1 is MDHEN and CDR2 is SYDVKM. The CDR3 spans 14 residues. Between the trimmed V and J ends, which lost 6 bases and 6 bases, there was a span of 16 bases. Enrollment shut out patients with autoimmune disease history or systemic immunosuppression. The V gene is TRBV28, the J gene TRBJ2-3, with a possible D match to TRBD1 (6 bases). The material was CD4+ or CD8+ T cells sorted from blood, obtained in a trial of the OX40 agonist ivuxolimab. The receptor was derived from an adult with an advanced solid tumor such as melanoma, head and neck, liver or kidney cancer. CDR3 nucleotide sequence: TGTGCCAGCAGCCGACAGGATGGTATGGATACGCAGTATTTT. Protein: CASSRQDGMDTQYF.